This T cell receptor beta chain was recorded in a study of T cells after posttransplantation cyclophosphamide. The naive gate required viable CD3+CD4+ or CD3+CD8+ cells with CCR7+CD45RA+CD45RO-CD95-CD27+CD28+ phenotype. Sequenced by immunoSEQ multiplex PCR; TCRdb stores in-frame clones only, minus some. The data hold about 31,000 clones, with roughly 91% observed a single time. CDR3 length equals 12 residues. Trimming shortened V by 8 bases and J by 4 bases, and 9 bases separated the two germline ends. Germline CDR1 and CDR2: LNHNV and YYDKDF (reference sequence). The chain couples TRBV15 to TRBJ2-1, with D perhaps TRBD2 (5 bases). Sequenced: naive CD4+ T cells sorted from blood. The sequence came from a man aged 25 to 40 in good health and a related stem cell transplant donor. The CDR3: CATGIAYNEQFF. CDR3 DNA: TGTGCCACCGGAATAGCGTACAATGAGCAGTTCTTC.